The 27 T cell receptor beta chains listed next were all sequenced from one sample in a study of long-term antiretroviral therapy in people with HIV. Survey-level immunoSEQ v3.0 assays were run. Sequencing used immunoSEQ multiplex PCR; TCRdb keeps in-frame clones, though not all of them. The table shows 23,000 or so clones, with under 85% occurring only once. The sample here was unsorted PBMCs, taken 0.4 years after starting antiretroviral therapy. These receptors all stem from a middle-aged man with HIV.

J is TRBJ2-7 and V is TRBV28; D uncertain. The CDR3 loop spans 13 amino acids. Trimming shortened V by 3 bases and J by 2 bases, and 8 bases separated the two germline ends. Germline V gene lookup returns CDR1 MDHEN and CDR2 SYDVKM. The CDR3 bases are TGTGCCAGCAGTTTCCGGGTTCCCTACGAGCAGTACTTC. This sequence encodes CASSFRVPYEQYF. The complete variable domain, with remaining parts taken from reference TRBV28 and TRBJ2-7, reads DVKVTQSSRYLVKRTGEKVFLECVQDMDHENMFWYRQDPGLGLRLIYFSYDVKMKEKGDIPEGYSVSREKKERFSLILESASTNQTSMYLCASSFRVPYEQYFGPGTRLTVT.

This clone has only one observation. The J gene is TRBJ1-2, the V gene TRBV4-3; D may be TRBD1 (5 bases). The CDR3 extends over 17 amino acids. In germline, CDR1 is LGHNA, CDR2 YSLEER. With 0 bases removed from V and 2 bases from J, the gap between germline ends came to 16 bases. The CDR3 sequence: CASSQEKGHRGNYGYTF. In nucleotides, the CDR3 is TGCGCCAGCAGCCAAGAAAAAGGACATCGGGGGAACTATGGCTACACCTTC.

This chain uses TRBV18 with TRBJ1-6, with 10 bases identical to TRBD1. The ends lost 4 bases at V and 7 bases at J; junction bases unmatched: 4. Germline CDR1 and CDR2: KGHSH and LQKENI. CDR3 length equals 15 residues. CDR3 loop: CASSLGTGANSPLHF. CDR3 nucleotide sequence: TGTGCCAGCTCACTGGGGACAGGGGCGAATTCACCCCTCCACTTT. The full variable domain, its missing parts supplied by reference TRBV18 and TRBJ1-6, is NAGVMQNPRHLVRRRGQEARLRCSPMKGHSHVYWYRQLPEEGLKFMVYLQKENIIDESGMPKERFSAEFPKEGPSILRIQQVVRGDSAAYFCASSLGTGANSPLHFGNGTRLTVT.

This chain links TRBV5-6 with TRBJ2-1; D is possibly TRBD1 (5 bases). Germline V gives CDR1 SGHDT, CDR2 YYEEEE. This CDR3 spans 15 amino acids. V was cut by 3 bases and J by 0 bases, with 10 bases left in between. This CDR3 reads CASSSLQGSYNEQFF. CDR3 DNA: TGTGCCAGCAGCTCCCTGCAGGGCTCCTACAATGAGCAGTTCTTC.

The chain is built from TRBV2 and TRBJ2-7; 12 bases align to TRBD1. V shed 4 bases, J shed 6 bases, and the junction held 7 bases outside the gene matches. Germline CDR1 and CDR2: SNHLY and FYNNEI. The CDR3 is 15 amino acids. CDR3 amino acids: CASSGEGQGAPEQYF. The CDR3 region has the DNA TGTGCCAGCAGTGGAGAGGGACAGGGGGCCCCCGAGCAGTACTTC.

This chain links TRBV29-1 with TRBJ1-1; no reliable D call. V lost 6 bases, J lost 8 bases, and 16 bases lay in between. This CDR3 region has 12 residues. In germline, CDR1 is SQVTM, CDR2 ANQGSEA. The CDR3 spells CSVIGRYPEAFF. CDR3 nucleotides: TGCAGCGTAATAGGGAGGTACCCAGAAGCTTTCTTT.

This chain links TRBV7-2 with TRBJ2-2, with D perhaps matching TRBD2 (5 bases). The germline V gene has CDR1 SGHTA and CDR2 FQGNSA. The V end was cut by 2 bases, the J end by 0 bases, with 19 bases between. CDR3 size: 19 residues. CDR3: CASSLREIDEQANTGELFF. The DNA of the CDR3 is TGTGCCAGCAGCTTAAGGGAGATAGACGAACAAGCGAACACCGGGGAGCTGTTTTTT.

The rearrangement uses TRBV11-2 and TRBJ1-1; TRBD1 matches at 8 bases. This CDR3 spans 16 amino acids. Looked up from germline, CDR1 is SGHAT and CDR2 is FQNNGV. The V and J ends lost 0 bases and 6 bases, in that order; junction bases with no gene match: 9. The CDR3 spells CASSLDLSTGDSEAFF. The DNA of the CDR3 is TGTGCCAGCAGCTTAGACTTGTCGACAGGGGATTCTGAAGCTTTCTTT.

The chain joins TRBV9 to TRBJ2-1, with 7 nucleotides matching TRBD2. The CDR3 is 15 amino acids. Germline CDR1 reads SGDLS; CDR2 reads YYNGEE. The J segment lost 5 bases and the V segment lost 5 bases, leaving 10 bases of the junction unmatched. For the CDR3, the DNA is TGTGCCAGCAGTCCCGGACTAGTACCTAACAATGAGCAGTTCTTC. Its protein is CASSPGLVPNNEQFF.

The V gene is TRBV7-9, the J gene TRBJ1-2, with 8 bases fitting TRBD1. The length of the CDR3 is 13 residues. V was clipped by 6 bases and J by 4 bases; unmatched bases: 4. From germline, CDR1 is SEHNR and CDR2 FQNEAQ (reference sequence). In DNA, the CDR3 is TGTGCCAGCAGAGACGGACAGGGCTATGGCTACACCTTC. Protein product: CASRDGQGYGYTF.

J is TRBJ1-2 and V is TRBV6-1; D is perhaps TRBD1 (6 bases). CDR3 length: 14 amino acids. In germline, CDR1 is MNHNS, CDR2 SASEGT. V lost 5 bases and J 4 bases, leaving 14 bases between the germline ends. The CDR3 DNA reads TGTGCCAGCAGTCAACCGCCAGGGGCCTATGGCTACACCTTC. Translated: CASSQPPGAYGYTF.

The CDR3 DNA follows: TGCGCCAGCAGCTTAAGACAGGGGAGCATGAACACTGAAGCTTTCTTT. Residues: CASSLRQGSMNTEAFF. The chain employs TRBV5-1 and TRBJ1-1, with 8 bases matching TRBD1. The CDR3 contains 16 residues. CDR1 is SGHRS, CDR2 YFSETQ, per germline. The junction had 6 bases not matched to a gene; V was cut back by 2 bases and J by 0 bases.

J is TRBJ1-1 and V is TRBV4-3; TRBD1 agrees at 10 bases. Germline assignment: CDR1 LGHNA and CDR2 YSLEER. This CDR3 has 15 amino acids. V was pared by 4 bases and J by 1 base, with 3 bases of the junction left unmatched. The CDR3 DNA reads TGCGCCAGCAGCCCAGGGGACAGGGGGAACACTGAAGCTTTCTTT. Its protein is CASSPGDRGNTEAFF.

The count of this clone is one. This chain uses TRBV4-1 with TRBJ2-3; maybe TRBD2 (7 bases). CDR1 and CDR2 from the germline V gene are MGHRA and YSYEKL. V was trimmed by 0 bases and J by 1 base, leaving 14 bases between them. The CDR3 is 17 amino acids. Here the CDR3 DNA reads TGCGCCAGCAGCCAAGATATCGGGGGGCGCGGCACAGATACGCAGTATTTT. It specifies CASSQDIGGRGTDTQYF.

The rearrangement uses TRBV7-8 and TRBJ2-1; D might be TRBD1 or TRBD2, each matching 5 bases. This CDR3 spans 16 amino acids. V gave up 5 bases and J gave up 6 bases, with 20 bases separating them. In germline, CDR1 is SGHVS, CDR2 FQNEAQ. In DNA, the CDR3 is TGTGCCAGCAGCCCCACCCGGGGACCCGGGTCCAATGAGCAGTTCTTC. Translation: CASSPTRGPGSNEQFF.

This clone occurred a few times. The chain joins TRBV21-1 to TRBJ1-2; the D call of TRBD1 is as the table states it, not checked on the DNA. TRBV21-1 constitutes a pseudogene. CDR3 length: 14 residues. CDR3 DNA: TGTGCCAGCAGCTTCCGGGACAGGGTCTATGGCTACACCTTC. This sequence encodes CASSFRDRVYGYTF.

The rearrangement joins TRBV28 to TRBJ2-7; D gene unclear. The CDR3 is 12 residues long. With 3 bases removed from V and 5 bases from J, the gap between germline ends came to 8 bases. Per germline, CDR1 MDHEN and CDR2 SYDVKM. The CDR3, as DNA: TGTGCCAGCAGTTTCGTGGTCCACGAGCAGTACTTC. Translation: CASSFVVHEQYF.

Points on this clone: Other DNA variants within this sample encode the same CDR3. This chain connects TRBV27 to TRBJ1-2; 7 bases fit TRBD1. Trimming cost V 4 bases and J 4 bases; bases outside gene matches: 3. This CDR3 region has 13 residues. Germline V gives CDR1 MNHEY, CDR2 SMNVEV (reference sequence). The CDR3 DNA follows: TGTGCCAGCAGTTCACAGGGGCCCTATGGCTACACCTTC. It specifies CASSSQGPYGYTF.

This chain joins TRBV28 and TRBJ2-6; 11 bases match TRBD1. V was pared by 7 bases and J by 2 bases, with 10 bases of the junction left unmatched. Per the germline V gene, CDR1 is MDHEN and CDR2 is SYDVKM. This CDR3 is built from 18 residues. CDR3 region: CASTRLGQGVAGANVLTF. In DNA, the CDR3 is TGTGCCAGCACTAGATTGGGACAGGGGGTTGCTGGGGCCAACGTCCTGACTTTC.

The chain has TRBV15 and TRBJ1-6, with D unresolved. The CDR3 runs 14 residues. V lost 7 bases to trimming and J lost 1 base, with 8 bases between them. CDR1 and CDR2 (germline): LNHNV, YYDKDF (reference sequence). CDR3 in amino acids: CATKAGSYNSPLHF. In DNA form, the CDR3 reads TGTGCCACCAAGGCTGGATCCTATAATTCACCCCTCCACTTT.

The V call is TRBV14, the J call TRBJ2-2; no clear D gene. The CDR3 consists of 20 residues. CDR1 SGHDN and CDR2 FVKESK come from the germline V gene. Trimming stripped 1 base from V and 0 bases from J, with 21 bases between. CDR3 region: CASSQGVGPLLLANTGELFF. In DNA, the CDR3 is TGTGCCAGCAGCCAAGGTGTAGGACCGCTATTACTCGCGAACACCGGGGAGCTGTTTTTT.

This chain connects TRBV30 to TRBJ2-3, with D possibly being TRBD2 (5 bases). V dropped 8 bases and J dropped 4 bases, with 13 bases sitting between them. Germline V CDR1 and CDR2: GTSNPN, SVGIG (reference sequence). CDR3 length: 12 residues. The CDR3 protein is CANGRGSDTQYF. For the CDR3, the DNA is TGTGCCAACGGACGGGGTTCAGATACGCAGTATTTT. Based on the CDR3 plus reference TRBV30 and TRBJ2-3, the full variable domain is SQTIHQWPATLVQPVGSPLSLECTVEGTSNPNLYWYRQAAGRGLQLLFYSVGIGQISSEVPQNLSASRPQDRQFILSSKKLLLSDSGFYLCANGRGSDTQYFGPGTRLTVL.

This chain links TRBV5-1 with TRBJ1-6, with TRBD1 matching 7 bases. Trimming took 2 bases from V and 8 from J; bases not matched to a gene: 10. The CDR3 runs 16 residues. CDR1 and CDR2 from the germline V gene are SGHRS and YFSETQ. The CDR3: CASSLTSGTADSPLHF. CDR3 coding DNA: TGCGCCAGCAGCTTAACTTCCGGGACAGCAGATTCACCCCTCCACTTT.

V usage is TRBV4-3 and J usage is TRBJ1-1, with 7 bases identical to TRBD1. The CDR3 spans 15 residues. V dropped 0 bases and J dropped 5; count of bases not matched to a gene: 6. Per germline, CDR1 LGHNA and CDR2 YSLEER. The CDR3 protein is CASSQEHRGGTEAFF. The CDR3 DNA sequence: TGCGCCAGCAGCCAAGAGCACAGGGGAGGAACTGAAGCTTTCTTT.

The chain has TRBV13 and TRBJ1-2; the match to TRBD1 covers 8 bases. The V gene end was trimmed by 0 bases and the J gene end by 4 bases; junction bases not matched to a gene: 7. The CDR3 totals 16 residues. Germline loops: CDR1 PRHDT, CDR2 FYEKMQ (reference sequence). Here the CDR3 DNA reads TGTGCCAGCAGCTTAGGCTCGGACAGGGCCGCCTATGGCTACACCTTC. Its translation: CASSLGSDRAAYGYTF.

The chain couples TRBV5-1 to TRBJ2-1; D gene ambiguous. CDR3 length: 12 amino acids. The germline gives CDR1 SGHRS, CDR2 YFSETQ. The V end was cut by 4 bases, the J end by 3 bases, with 5 bases between. The CDR3: CASSPDYNEQFF. The CDR3 DNA follows: TGCGCCAGCAGCCCGGACTACAATGAGCAGTTCTTC.

This chain links TRBV28 with TRBJ2-7, with TRBD1 identical over 10 bases. Germline values: CDR1 MDHEN, CDR2 SYDVKM. The CDR3 has 15 residues. With V trimmed by 3 bases and J by 3 bases, 5 bases remained unmatched. The CDR3 loop is CASSFLTGGFYEQYF. As DNA, the CDR3 is TGTGCCAGCAGTTTCTTGACAGGGGGCTTCTACGAGCAGTACTTC.